This TCR beta chain was obtained from a study of OX40 agonist ivuxolimab in advanced cancers. TCRdb's copy holds only in-frame clones and misses some; the assay was immunoSEQ multiplex PCR. The sample carries about 93,000 clones, 94% recorded once. V gave up 2 bases and J gave up 5 bases; unmatched junction bases: 6. CDR1 and CDR2 from the germline V gene are SGHDT and YYEEEE. This CDR3 region has 15 residues. Findings of the study overall: Antigens targeted by the expanded peripheral T cells were not determined. More expanded clones were seen, on average, in CD8+ T cells than in CD4+.

The study sampled blood at baseline, cycle 4 day 1, and cycle 7 day 1. This clone has only one observation. Its specificity is not known. The TCR comes from an adult with an advanced solid tumor such as melanoma, head and neck, liver or kidney cancer. This material consisted of CD4+ or CD8+ T cells sorted from blood, taken in a trial of the OX40 agonist ivuxolimab. V is TRBV5-6 and J is TRBJ1-5, with TRBD1 matching over 8 bases. The chain's CDR3 is CASSLGTGPYQPQHF. The DNA for the CDR3 is TGTGCCAGCAGCTTAGGGACAGGTCCGTATCAGCCCCAGCATTTT.